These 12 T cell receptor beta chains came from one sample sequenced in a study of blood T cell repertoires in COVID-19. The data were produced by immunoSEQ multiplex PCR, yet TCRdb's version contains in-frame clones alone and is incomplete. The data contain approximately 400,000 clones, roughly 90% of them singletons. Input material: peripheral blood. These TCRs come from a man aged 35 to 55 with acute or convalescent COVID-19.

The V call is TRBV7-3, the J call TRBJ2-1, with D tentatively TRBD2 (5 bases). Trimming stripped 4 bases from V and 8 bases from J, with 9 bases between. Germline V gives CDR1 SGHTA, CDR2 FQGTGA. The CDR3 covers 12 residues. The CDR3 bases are TGTGCCAGCAGCTCCCCACTAGATGAGCAGTTCTTC. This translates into CASSSPLDEQFF.

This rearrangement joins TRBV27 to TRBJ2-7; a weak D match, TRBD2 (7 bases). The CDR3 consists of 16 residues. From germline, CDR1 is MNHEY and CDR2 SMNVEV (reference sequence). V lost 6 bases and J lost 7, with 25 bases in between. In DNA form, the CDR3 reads TGTGCCAGCAGCCCCTTTGAGGGGGGGTTTTTGGGAGAGCAGTACTTC. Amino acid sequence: CASSPFEGGFLGEQYF.

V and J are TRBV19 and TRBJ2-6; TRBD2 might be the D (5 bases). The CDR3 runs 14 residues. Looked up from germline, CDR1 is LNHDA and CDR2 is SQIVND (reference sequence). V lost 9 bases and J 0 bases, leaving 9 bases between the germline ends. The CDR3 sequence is CASIDYSGANVLTF. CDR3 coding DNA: TGTGCCAGCATAGACTACTCTGGGGCCAACGTCCTGACTTTC.

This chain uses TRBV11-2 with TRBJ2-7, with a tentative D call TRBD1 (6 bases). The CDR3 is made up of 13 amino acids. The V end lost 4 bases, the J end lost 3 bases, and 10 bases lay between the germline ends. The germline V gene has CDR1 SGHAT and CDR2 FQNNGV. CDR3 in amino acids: CASSSGAYYEQYF. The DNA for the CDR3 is TGTGCCAGCAGCTCAGGGGCCTACTACGAGCAGTACTTC.

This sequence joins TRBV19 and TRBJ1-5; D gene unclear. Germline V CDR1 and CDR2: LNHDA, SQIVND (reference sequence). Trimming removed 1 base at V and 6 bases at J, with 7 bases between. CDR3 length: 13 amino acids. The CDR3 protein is CASSIVVSQPQHF. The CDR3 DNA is TGTGCCAGTAGTATAGTCGTTAGTCAGCCCCAGCATTTT.

CDR3 in amino acids: CASSARQGTNYGYTF. In nucleotides, the CDR3 is TGTGCCAGCAGCGCAAGACAGGGAACTAACTATGGCTACACCTTC. V and J are TRBV5-4 and TRBJ1-2; 7 nucleotides agree with TRBD1. The length of the CDR3 is 15 residues. Germline V gene sequence: CDR1 SGHNT, CDR2 YYREEE (reference sequence). V was clipped by 4 bases and J by 0 bases; unmatched bases: 6.

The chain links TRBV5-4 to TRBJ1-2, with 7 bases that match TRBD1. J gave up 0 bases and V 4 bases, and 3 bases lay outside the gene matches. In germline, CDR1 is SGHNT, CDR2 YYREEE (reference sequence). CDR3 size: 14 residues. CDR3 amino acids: CASSIDRANYGYTF. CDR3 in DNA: TGTGCCAGCAGCATTGACAGGGCTAACTATGGCTACACCTTC.

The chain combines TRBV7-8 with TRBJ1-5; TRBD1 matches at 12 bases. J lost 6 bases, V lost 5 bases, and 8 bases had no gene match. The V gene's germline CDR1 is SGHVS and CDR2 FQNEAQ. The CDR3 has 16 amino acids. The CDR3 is CASSPSGQGAGQPQHF. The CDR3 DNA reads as TGTGCCAGCAGCCCTTCGGGACAGGGGGCCGGTCAGCCCCAGCATTTT.

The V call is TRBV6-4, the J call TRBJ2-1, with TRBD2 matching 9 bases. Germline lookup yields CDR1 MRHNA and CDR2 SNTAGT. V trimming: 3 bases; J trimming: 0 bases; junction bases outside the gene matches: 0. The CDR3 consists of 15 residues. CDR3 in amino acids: CASSERGGSYNEQFF. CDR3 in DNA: TGTGCCAGCAGTGAGCGGGGGGGCTCCTACAATGAGCAGTTCTTC.

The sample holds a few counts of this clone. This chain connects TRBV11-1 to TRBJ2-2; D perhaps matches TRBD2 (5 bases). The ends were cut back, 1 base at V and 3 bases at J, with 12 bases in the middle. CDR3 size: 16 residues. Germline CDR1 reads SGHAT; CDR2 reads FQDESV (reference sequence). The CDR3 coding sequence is TGTGCCAGCAGCTTAGGTTTCGGGGATTACACCGGGGAGCTGTTTTTT. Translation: CASSLGFGDYTGELFF. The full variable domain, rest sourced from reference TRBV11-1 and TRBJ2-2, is EAEVAQSPRYKITEKSQAVAFWCDPISGHATLYWYRQILGQGPELLVQFQDESVVDDSQLPKDRFSAERLKGVDSTLKIQPAELGDSAMYLCASSLGFGDYTGELFFGEGSRLTVL.

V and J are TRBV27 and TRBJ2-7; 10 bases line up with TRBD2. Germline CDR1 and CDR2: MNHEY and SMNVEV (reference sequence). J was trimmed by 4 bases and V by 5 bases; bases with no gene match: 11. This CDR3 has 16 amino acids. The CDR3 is CASSPPRSSGSYEQYF. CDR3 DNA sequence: TGTGCCAGCAGTCCCCCAAGATCTAGCGGGAGTTACGAGCAGTACTTC.

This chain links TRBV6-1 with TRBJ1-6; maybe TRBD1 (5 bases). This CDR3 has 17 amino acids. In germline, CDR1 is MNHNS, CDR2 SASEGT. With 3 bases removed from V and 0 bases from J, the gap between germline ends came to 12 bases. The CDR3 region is CASSDDRKSSYNSPLHF. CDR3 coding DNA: TGTGCCAGCAGTGATGACAGAAAGAGCTCCTATAATTCACCCCTCCACTTT.